These 32 T cell receptor beta chains were all obtained from the same sample, sequenced in a study of T cells after yellow fever vaccination. TCRdb re-called the 5' RACE reads through MiXCR, storing one row per CDR3 protein. The data show under 200,000 distinct CDR3 sequences, approximately 9.9% seen once. The sample consisted of CD8+ T cells sorted from PBMCs, taken 15 days after the yellow fever booster vaccination. These receptors came from a young man who received the YFV17D yellow fever vaccine.

The V call is TRBV29-1, the J call TRBJ2-2; 9 bases map to TRBD1. CDR1 is SQVTM, CDR2 ANQGSEA, per germline. V lost 6 bases to trimming and J lost 5 bases; unmatched junction nucleotides: 7. The length of the CDR3 is 14 residues. The CDR3 loop reads CSVRRTGETGELFF. DNA of the CDR3: TGCAGCGTCCGAAGGACAGGGGAAACCGGGGAGCTGTTTTTT.

The chain recombines TRBV23-1 with TRBJ2-5; no reliable D call. TRBV23-1 is an ORF for which the function is uncertain. V was clipped by 3 bases and J by 3 bases, with 11 bases between them. The CDR3 runs 14 residues. The CDR3 loop reads CASSQKLRKETQYF. The DNA of the CDR3 is TGCGCCAGCAGTCAGAAACTAAGGAAAGAGACCCAGTACTTC.

This clonotype was counted only a few times. The J gene is TRBJ1-1, the V gene TRBV30; D is ambiguous. The germline V gene has CDR1 GTSNPN and CDR2 SVGIG (reference sequence). Between the trimmed V and J ends, which lost 3 bases and 0 bases, there was a span of 8 bases. CDR3 length: 13 amino acids. CDR3 region: CAWRQPLNTEAFF. In DNA form, the CDR3 reads TGTGCCTGGAGGCAGCCGCTGAACACTGAAGCTTTCTTT.

This sequence joins TRBV6-1 and TRBJ2-7; 8 positions match TRBD2. Germline-derived CDR1 and CDR2 are MNHNS and SASEGT. The J segment lost 2 bases and the V segment lost 6 bases, leaving 9 bases of the junction unmatched. This CDR3 has 15 residues. The CDR3 DNA sequence: TGTGCCAGCAGCCCGGGAGGGGTCCTAACCTACGAGCAGTACTTC. This codes for CASSPGGVLTYEQYF.

This clonotype was found a few times. The gene calls are TRBV18 and TRBJ1-4; no clear D gene. CDR3 length: 19 residues. V lost 6 bases, J lost 5 bases, and 28 bases lay in between. Germline V gene data show CDR1 as KGHSH and CDR2 as LQKENI. CDR3 protein: CASSWYPPETPQDNEKLFF. The CDR3 nucleotides are TGTGCCAGCTCTTGGTACCCCCCCGAAACTCCCCAGGACAATGAAAAACTGTTTTTT.

This clonotype was counted many times. The chain recombines TRBV29-1 with TRBJ2-3, with 9 bases aligning to TRBD1. Germline-derived CDR1 and CDR2 are SQVTM and ANQGSEA. V trimming: 3 bases; J trimming: 5 bases; junction bases outside the gene matches: 9. The CDR3 loop spans 15 amino acids. CDR3 sequence (DNA): TGCAGCGTTGATGCGGACAGGGGAAGTGAAGATACGCAGTATTTT. Its protein is CSVDADRGSEDTQYF.

This clonotype was counted only a few times. The V call is TRBV5-1, the J call TRBJ2-1, with D possibly being TRBD1 (5 bases). Germline V lookup: CDR1 SGHRS, CDR2 YFSETQ. The CDR3 is 15 residues long. Trimming removed 2 bases at V and 3 bases at J, with 12 bases between. The CDR3 loop reads CASSFPTEIYNEQFF. CDR3 nucleotides: TGCGCCAGCAGCTTCCCGACAGAAATCTACAATGAGCAGTTCTTC. The full variable domain, its missing parts supplied by reference TRBV5-1 and TRBJ2-1, is KAGVTQTPRYLIKTRGQQVTLSCSPISGHRSVSWYQQTPGQGLQFLFEYFSETQRNKGNFPGRFSGRQFSNSRSEMNVSTLELGDSALYLCASSFPTEIYNEQFFGPGTRLTVL.

The gene calls are TRBV12-3 or TRBV12-4 and TRBJ2-1; TRBD1 or TRBD2 may be the D gene (6 bases each). V lost 8 bases and J lost 0, with 17 bases in between. The CDR3 is made up of 16 amino acids. CDR3 DNA: TGTGCCAGCTTGGGGGGCGGGGAGAGCTCCTACAATGAGCAGTTCTTC. Its protein product is CASLGGGESSYNEQFF.

The V and J genes are TRBV5-6 and TRBJ2-3; 10 bases are a match to TRBD2. This CDR3 is built from 16 residues. J gave up 3 bases and V 1 base, and 5 bases lay outside the gene matches. Germline assignment: CDR1 SGHDT and CDR2 YYEEEE. The CDR3 protein is CASSLTSGVTTDTQYF. In DNA, the CDR3 is TGTGCCAGCAGCTTGACTAGCGGGGTAACGACAGATACGCAGTATTTT.

In this sample, this clonotype turned up a few times. This chain's CDR3 is CASSPLGGVANYGYTF. The CDR3 DNA reads as TGCGCCAGCAGCCCGCTCGGGGGGGTAGCTAACTATGGCTACACCTTC. The J gene is TRBJ1-2, the V gene TRBV4-1, with a possible D match to TRBD1 (5 bases). The CDR3 sequence is 16 residues long. Germline CDR1 is MGHRA and CDR2 is YSYEKL. V gave up 4 bases and J gave up 0 bases, with 15 bases separating them.

This clonotype was observed once. One junction end does not reproduce the germline sequence, and a read error may be involved. V gene TRBV15 combines with J gene TRBJ1-2; no reliable D call. The CDR3 has 13 residues. From germline, CDR1 is LNHNV and CDR2 YYDKDF (reference sequence). This chain's CDR3 is CATSRDRTYGSTF. The CDR3 DNA reads TGTGCCACCAGCAGAGACCGGACCTATGGCTCCACCTTC.

The chain links TRBV9 to TRBJ1-1; unclear D gene. V lost 2 bases, J lost 1 base, and 9 bases lay in between. Germline assignment: CDR1 SGDLS and CDR2 YYNGEE. CDR3 size: 14 residues. The chain's CDR3 is CASSVGSTNTEAFF. The CDR3 coding sequence is TGTGCCAGCAGCGTGGGCAGCACGAACACTGAAGCTTTCTTT.

This clonotype has a count of ten or more. The chain couples TRBV28 to TRBJ2-7, with TRBD1 matching 7 bases. The V gene end was trimmed by 5 bases and the J gene end by 3 bases; junction bases not matched to a gene: 4. CDR3 length: 13 residues. Germline-derived CDR1 and CDR2 are MDHEN and SYDVKM. CDR3 sequence (DNA): TGTGCCAGCAGTCCCGGGACAGACTACGAGCAGTACGTC. Protein: CASSPGTDYEQYV.

In this sample, this clonotype turned up many times. V and J are TRBV19 and TRBJ1-2; unclear D gene. Germline lookup yields CDR1 LNHDA and CDR2 SQIVND (reference sequence). The CDR3 runs to 13 residues. V shed 5 bases and J shed 6 bases, with 13 bases lying between them. The CDR3 region is CASSDRKRDGYTF. DNA for the CDR3: TGTGCCAGTAGTGATCGGAAGCGGGATGGCTACACCTTC.

This clonotype has just a few counts. The chain links TRBV3-1 to TRBJ1-1; no definite D call. The CDR3 spans 14 residues. Trimming shortened V by 1 base and J by 4 bases, and 10 bases separated the two germline ends. The germline V gene has CDR1 LGHDT and CDR2 YNNKEL (reference sequence). The CDR3 reads CASSQVRGSTEAFF. CDR3 coding DNA: TGTGCCAGCAGCCAAGTGAGAGGGTCCACTGAAGCTTTCTTT.

CDR3 region: CASHSLEGTGSYNEQFF. The CDR3 DNA reads TGTGCCAGCCATAGCCTAGAGGGGACCGGCTCCTACAATGAGCAGTTCTTC. The V gene is TRBV6-2 or TRBV6-3, the J gene TRBJ2-1; perhaps D is TRBD1 or TRBD2 (5 bases each). The germline V and J ends were trimmed by 8 bases and 0 bases, with 20 bases remaining between them. CDR1 is MNHEY and CDR2 is SVGEGT in the germline V gene. The length of the CDR3 is 17 residues.

This chain links TRBV5-6 with TRBJ1-1; D is unresolved. Germline CDR1 reads SGHDT; CDR2 reads YYEEEE. The CDR3 is 16 amino acids. The ends were cut back, 0 bases at V and 0 bases at J, with 12 bases in the middle. This CDR3 is CASSLAGVRLNTEAFF. The CDR3 DNA sequence: TGTGCCAGCAGCTTGGCGGGCGTCCGCTTGAACACTGAAGCTTTCTTT. Variable domain in full (rest from reference TRBV5-6 and TRBJ1-1): DAGVTQSPTHLIKTRGQQVTLRCSPKSGHDTVSWYQQALGQGPQFIFQYYEEEERQRGNFPDRFSGHQFPNYSSELNVNALLLGDSALYLCASSLAGVRLNTEAFFGQGTRLTVV.

This clonotype was counted at least ten times. The V and J genes are TRBV20-1 and TRBJ2-1; TRBD2 is a possible D gene (5 bases). Trimming left V 7 bases short and J 2 bases short, with 12 bases between. There are 13 residues in the CDR3. Looked up from germline, CDR1 is DFQATT and CDR2 is SNEGSKA (reference sequence). The CDR3 here is CSGLAGTYNEQFF. The CDR3 nucleotides read TGCAGTGGCTTGGCGGGTACCTACAATGAGCAGTTCTTC.

This clonotype showed up just a few times. The chain is built from TRBV7-9 and TRBJ1-2; a possible D gene is TRBD1 (6 bases). V lost 6 bases and J 3 bases, leaving 14 bases between the germline ends. CDR3 length equals 14 residues. The germline CDR1 and CDR2 sequences are SEHNR and FQNEAQ (reference sequence). The CDR3 DNA follows: TGTGCCAGCAGGAAAGAAGGGGGGTACTATGGCTACACCTTC. Its protein product is CASRKEGGYYGYTF. Complete variable domain (other parts from reference TRBV7-9 and TRBJ1-2): DTGVSQNPRHKITKRGQNVTFRCDPISEHNRLYWYRQTLGQGPEFLTYFQNEAQLEKSRLLSDRFSAERPKGSFSTLEIQRTEQGDSAMYLCASRKEGGYYGYTFGSGTRLTVV.

This chain joins TRBV4-2 and TRBJ2-1; 9 nucleotides agree with TRBD2. The CDR3 has 19 residues. The V gene's germline CDR1 is LGHNA and CDR2 YNFKEQ. V lost 0 bases, J lost 0 bases, and 9 bases stayed unmatched. The CDR3 here is CASSQEVAGAISSYNEQFF. For the CDR3, the DNA is TGTGCCAGCAGCCAAGAAGTAGCGGGGGCCATCTCCTCCTACAATGAGCAGTTCTTC.

This clonotype was counted between two and nine times. The CDR3 nucleotides read TGCGCCAGCAGCTTGTGGTTCAGTTCGGACACAGATACGCAGTATTTT. Its translation: CASSLWFSSDTDTQYF. The V and J genes are TRBV5-1 and TRBJ2-3; D unresolved. The CDR3 covers 16 residues. CDR1 and CDR2 (germline): SGHRS, YFSETQ. V was shortened by 1 base and J by 2 bases, with 14 bases between the two germline ends.

V and J are TRBV11-2 and TRBJ2-3; no firm D call. From germline, CDR1 is SGHAT and CDR2 FQNNGV. Trimming shortened V by 1 base and J by 4 bases, and 6 bases separated the two germline ends. The CDR3 extends over 13 amino acids. CDR3 region: CASSLAVADTQYF. CDR3 bases: TGTGCCAGCAGCTTAGCGGTGGCAGATACGCAGTATTTT.

The chain employs TRBV2 and TRBJ2-1; 10 nucleotides align to TRBD1. The V segment lost 5 bases and the J segment 7 bases; nucleotides outside the gene matches: 5. Germline CDR1 and CDR2: SNHLY and FYNNEI. The CDR3 has 14 residues. Written as DNA, the CDR3 is TGTGCCAGCAGTACCGGGACAGGGGTAAATGAGCAGTTCTTC. Its translation is CASSTGTGVNEQFF.

V gene TRBV27 combines with J gene TRBJ1-2, with D perhaps TRBD1 (5 bases). Germline loops: CDR1 MNHEY, CDR2 SMNVEV (reference sequence). The CDR3 totals 14 residues. Between the trimmed V and J ends, which lost 0 bases and 5 bases, there was a span of 10 bases. The chain's CDR3 is CASSLSPPGYGYTF. In DNA, the CDR3 is TGTGCCAGCAGTTTATCGCCCCCAGGGTATGGCTACACCTTC.

The rearrangement uses TRBV20-1 and TRBJ1-1, with TRBD1 as a possible D gene (5 bases). CDR3 length equals 14 residues. Germline CDR1 and CDR2: DFQATT and SNEGSKA (reference sequence). The ends were cut back, 7 bases at V and 4 bases at J, with 19 bases in the middle. DNA of the CDR3: TGCAGTGTTCAGGGCCCGAGTCTTGGCACTGAAGCTTTCTTT. Its protein is CSVQGPSLGTEAFF.

This clonotype was seen ten or more times. The chain uses TRBV18 and TRBJ2-1, with 11 positions matching TRBD2. The CDR3 extends over 16 amino acids. In germline, CDR1 is KGHSH, CDR2 LQKENI. Losses at the gene ends were 5 bases for V and 9 bases for J; bases not matched to a gene: 12. CDR3 bases: TGTGCCAGCTCAGCCCTAGCGGGGGGCCCCTTTGCTGAGCAGTTCTTC. It is translated as CASSALAGGPFAEQFF. Full variable domain (rest looked up from reference TRBV18 and TRBJ2-1): NAGVMQNPRHLVRRRGQEARLRCSPMKGHSHVYWYRQLPEEGLKFMVYLQKENIIDESGMPKERFSAEFPKEGPSILRIQQVVRGDSAAYFCASSALAGGPFAEQFFGPGTRLTVL.

This clonotype was counted at least ten times. The chain links TRBV6-4 to TRBJ2-2; D possibly corresponds to TRBD1 (5 bases). CDR3 length equals 15 residues. CDR1 is MRHNA and CDR2 is SNTAGT in the germline V gene. V gave up 0 bases and J gave up 1 base, with 6 bases separating them. The CDR3 nucleotides read TGTGCCAGCAGTGACTCAGGGGAGAACACCGGGGAGCTGTTTTTT. Amino acids: CASSDSGENTGELFF.

Only a few counts were recorded for this clonotype. The chain links TRBV7-6 to TRBJ2-1, with 9 bases that match TRBD2. Germline CDR1 SGHVS, CDR2 FNYEAQ. CDR3 length: 16 amino acids. V lost 1 base to trimming and J lost 5 bases; unmatched junction nucleotides: 6. CDR3 in amino acids: CASSLDQRGADNEQFF. The CDR3 bases are TGTGCCAGCAGCTTAGATCAGCGGGGGGCCGACAATGAGCAGTTCTTC.

In this sample, this clonotype turned up a few times. J is TRBJ1-4 and V is TRBV5-8, with 10 bases aligning to TRBD1. The CDR3 is 17 residues long. The germline V gene has CDR1 SGHTS and CDR2 YDEGEE. Unmatched junction bases numbered 5, after V lost 0 bases and J lost 3 bases. The CDR3 DNA is TGTGCCAGCAGCTTGGGGACAGGGGGTGCAGCTAATGAAAAACTGTTTTTT. It is translated as CASSLGTGGAANEKLFF.

This clonotype was recorded a few times. The V call is TRBV28, the J call TRBJ2-5; TRBD1 or TRBD2 may be the D gene (6 bases each). The CDR3 has 17 amino acids. V shed 3 bases and J shed 1 base, with 18 bases lying between them. Germline loops: CDR1 MDHEN, CDR2 SYDVKM. The CDR3 DNA is TGTGCCAGCAGTTTTGGGGGGCGGGGAGCATCCCAAGAGACCCAGTACTTC. Amino acids: CASSFGGRGASQETQYF.

This clonotype has just a few counts. The V and J genes are TRBV5-5 and TRBJ2-3, with 8 nucleotides matching TRBD1. With V trimmed by 0 bases and J by 0 bases, 3 bases remained unmatched. This CDR3 has 16 residues. Germline V gene lookup returns CDR1 SGHKS and CDR2 YYEKEE (reference sequence). DNA of the CDR3: TGTGCCAGCAGCTTGGGGGACAGGCTTAGCACAGATACGCAGTATTTT. Translating it yields CASSLGDRLSTDTQYF.

The sample holds many counts of this clonotype. This chain uses TRBV4-1 with TRBJ1-1; D is undetermined. The CDR3 contains 14 residues. Looked up from germline, CDR1 is MGHRA and CDR2 is YSYEKL. The V end lost 3 bases, the J end lost 0 bases, and 8 bases lay between the germline ends. In nucleotides, the CDR3 is TGCGCCAGCAGCCAGGTAACCTTGAACACTGAAGCTTTCTTT. It translates to CASSQVTLNTEAFF.